The 3 T cell receptor beta chains presented below share a single source sample, sequenced in a study of blood T cells in healthy people across ages. A second about 6 to 12 cycle PCR used barcoded and J-beta primers. TCRdb re-derived calls from the 5' RACE reads in MiXCR, one entry per CDR3 protein. The sample holds some 1.4 million distinct CDR3 sequences, around 42% seen once. The sample comprised blood. These TCRs come from a woman aged 18-29 years in good health.

The chain employs TRBV28 and TRBJ2-1; D remains unclear. This CDR3 has 16 amino acids. V lost 2 bases, J lost 7 bases, and 18 bases lay in between. Germline lookup yields CDR1 MDHEN and CDR2 SYDVKM. CDR3 amino acids: CASSLVQKAARNEQFF. CDR3 in DNA: TGTGCCAGCAGTTTAGTCCAGAAGGCCGCGAGGAATGAGCAGTTCTTC. Looking up the rest from reference TRBV28 and TRBJ2-1 gives the full variable domain: DVKVTQSSRYLVKRTGEKVFLECVQDMDHENMFWYRQDPGLGLRLIYFSYDVKMKEKGDIPEGYSVSREKKERFSLILESASTNQTSMYLCASSLVQKAARNEQFFGPGTRLTVL.

The chain carries TRBV5-1 and TRBJ1-2; 9 bases map to TRBD1. The junction had 7 bases not matched to a gene; V was cut back by 4 bases and J by 6 bases. The CDR3 loop spans 14 amino acids. Germline CDR1 is SGHRS and CDR2 is YFSETQ. The DNA for the CDR3 is TGCGCCAGCAGCGGACAGGGGAACAACCATGGCTACACCTTC. Translating it yields CASSGQGNNHGYTF. Drawing the rest from reference TRBV5-1 and TRBJ1-2, the complete variable domain is KAGVTQTPRYLIKTRGQQVTLSCSPISGHRSVSWYQQTPGQGLQFLFEYFSETQRNKGNFPGRFSGRQFSNSRSEMNVSTLELGDSALYLCASSGQGNNHGYTFGSGTRLTVV.

In its sample, this clonotype was seen a few times. The chain joins TRBV5-1 to TRBJ2-7; 11 nucleotides align to TRBD2. Unmatched junction bases numbered 2, after V lost 2 bases and J lost 1 base. The CDR3 covers 15 residues. Germline CDR1 reads SGHRS; CDR2 reads YFSETQ. In nucleotides, the CDR3 is TGCGCCAGCAGCTTACTAGCGGGAGAGTCCTACGAGCAGTACTTC. Amino acids: CASSLLAGESYEQYF.